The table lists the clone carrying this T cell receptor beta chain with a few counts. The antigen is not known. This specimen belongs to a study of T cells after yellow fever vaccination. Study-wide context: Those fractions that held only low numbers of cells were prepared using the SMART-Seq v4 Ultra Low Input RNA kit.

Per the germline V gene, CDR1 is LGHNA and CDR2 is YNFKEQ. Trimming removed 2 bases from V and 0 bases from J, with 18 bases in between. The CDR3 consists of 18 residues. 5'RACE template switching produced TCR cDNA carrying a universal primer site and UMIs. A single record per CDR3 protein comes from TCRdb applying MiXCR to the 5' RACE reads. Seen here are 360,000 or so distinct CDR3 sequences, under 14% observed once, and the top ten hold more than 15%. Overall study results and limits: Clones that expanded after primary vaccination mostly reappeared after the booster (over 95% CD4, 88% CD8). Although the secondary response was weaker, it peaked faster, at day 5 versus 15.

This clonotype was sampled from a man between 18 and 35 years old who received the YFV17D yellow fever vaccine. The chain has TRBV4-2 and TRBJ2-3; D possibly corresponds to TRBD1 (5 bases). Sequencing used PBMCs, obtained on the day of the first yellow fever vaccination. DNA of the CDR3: TGTGCCAGCAGCCAAAACCGCGGACATTCTCTCAGCACAGATACGCAGTATTTT. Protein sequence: CASSQNRGHSLSTDTQYF.